Below are 14 T cell receptor beta chains sequenced from a single sample in a study of T-cell reconstitution after alpha-beta-depleted transplantation in children. Unique molecular identifiers were incorporated into the prepared TCRbeta library. TCRdb called the PCR reads again in MiXCR, with one record for every CDR3 protein. The data hold 780,000 or so distinct CDR3 sequences, with around 17% observed a single time. The sequences come from PBMCs, mostly from graft donor cells, collected 360 days after TCRalphabeta/CD19-depleted stem cell transplant. Receptors originate from a male patient younger than 18 who had a stem cell transplant for acute lymphoblastic leukemia, so the T cells may come from the graft donor.

The chain employs TRBV25-1 and TRBJ2-7; possibly TRBD1 for D (6 bases). Germline assignment: CDR1 MGHDK and CDR2 SYGVNS. Trimming stripped 0 bases from V and 3 bases from J, with 12 bases between. This CDR3 has 15 amino acids. The CDR3 region has the DNA TGTGCCAGCAGTGAATACCCGGACAGCAGCTACGAGCAGTACTTC. This codes for CASSEYPDSSYEQYF.

This clonotype has just a few counts. The chain carries TRBV7-3 and TRBJ1-1, with 8 bases identical to TRBD1. V shed 5 bases and J 5 bases; nucleotides not matched to a gene: 10. The CDR3 is 15 amino acids. Germline V gene lookup returns CDR1 SGHTA and CDR2 FQGTGA. CDR3 DNA: TGTGCCAGCAGCGTGGGGACAGGTGGAGGGACTGAAGCTTTCTTT. It encodes CASSVGTGGGTEAFF.

The rearrangement uses TRBV19 and TRBJ2-5; the D gene is possibly TRBD1 (5 bases). V was shortened by 8 bases and J by 5 bases, with 15 bases between the two germline ends. Germline V gene sequence: CDR1 LNHDA, CDR2 SQIVND (reference sequence). The CDR3 sequence is 13 residues long. CDR3 sequence (DNA): TGTGCCAGTGGAAGGGCAGGGTACGAGACCCAGTACTTC. Amino acid sequence: CASGRAGYETQYF.

J is TRBJ1-6 and V is TRBV12-3 or TRBV12-4; tentatively, D is TRBD1 (6 bases). This CDR3 is built from 13 residues. Deletions cut 6 bases from V and 7 bases from J, with 10 bases between. The CDR3 sequence: CASRMQGNSPLHF. CDR3 nucleotides: TGTGCCAGCAGGATGCAGGGGAATTCACCCCTCCACTTT.

In this sample, this clonotype turned up many times. The chain carries TRBV5-1 and TRBJ2-1, with 7 bases aligning to TRBD1. Trimming removed 3 bases from V and 8 bases from J; junction bases left unmatched: 8. The CDR3 length is 14 residues. Germline CDR1 is SGHRS and CDR2 is YFSETQ. CDR3 residues: CASSSGGVGDEQFF. DNA of the CDR3: TGCGCCAGCAGCTCAGGGGGAGTAGGCGATGAGCAGTTCTTC.

The rearrangement joins TRBV20-1 to TRBJ2-2; D possibly uses TRBD1 or TRBD2 (5 bases each). The V gene lost 6 bases and the J gene lost 8 bases, with 13 bases spanning the gap. The germline CDR1 and CDR2 sequences are DFQATT and SNEGSKA (reference sequence). This CDR3 has 12 amino acids. DNA of the CDR3: TGCAGTGCGGACACTCCGGGGGGGGAGCTGTTTTTT. Translation: CSADTPGGELFF.

This clonotype was seen many times. The rearrangement joins TRBV29-1 to TRBJ2-4, with D possibly called TRBD1 or TRBD2 (5 bases each). Looked up from germline, CDR1 is SQVTM and CDR2 is ANQGSEA. Trimming removed 3 bases from V and 5 bases from J, with 17 bases in between. The CDR3 is 15 amino acids. The CDR3 is CSVEGLGTAENIQYF. For the CDR3, the DNA is TGCAGCGTTGAGGGGCTGGGGACCGCCGAAAACATTCAGTACTTC. Filled out from reference TRBV29-1 and TRBJ2-4, the complete variable domain reads SAVISQKPSRDICQRGTSLTIQCQVDSQVTMMFWYRQQPGQSLTLIATANQGSEATYESGFVIDKFPISRPNLTFSTLTVSNMSPEDSSIYLCSVEGLGTAENIQYFGAGTRLSVL.

This clonotype was observed a handful of times. This sequence joins TRBV14 and TRBJ2-3, with D tentatively TRBD1 (6 bases). CDR1 and CDR2 from the germline V gene are SGHDN and FVKESK. V shed 4 bases and J shed 7 bases, with 18 bases lying between them. The CDR3 covers 15 residues. CDR3 sequence (DNA): TGTGCCAGCAGCCCCTGGTGGACAGAAGGCAATACGCAGTATTTT. This translates into CASSPWWTEGNTQYF.

This clonotype was recorded many times. The chain couples TRBV27 to TRBJ2-2; unclear D gene. The length of the CDR3 is 16 residues. The V end was cut by 1 base, the J end by 4 bases, with 13 bases between. The germline CDR1 and CDR2 sequences are MNHEY and SMNVEV (reference sequence). The CDR3 protein is CASSLYTDTGTGELFF. The CDR3 DNA is TGTGCCAGCAGTTTATATACCGACACGGGCACCGGGGAGCTGTTTTTT.

In its sample, this clonotype was seen a few times. The CDR3 DNA is TGTGCCAGCTCACGAACAGGAGGGCCGGATGGTTCACCCCTCCACTTT. Protein product: CASSRTGGPDGSPLHF. The chain employs TRBV18 and TRBJ1-6; tentatively, D is TRBD1 (5 bases). Per the germline V gene, CDR1 is KGHSH and CDR2 is LQKENI. V was shortened by 4 bases and J by 9 bases, with 19 bases between the two germline ends. The CDR3 length is 16 residues.

This clonotype came up a few times. The gene calls are TRBV2 and TRBJ2-5, with 8 bases fitting TRBD2. V lost 3 bases to trimming and J lost 5 bases; unmatched junction nucleotides: 8. Germline V lookup: CDR1 SNHLY, CDR2 FYNNEI. The CDR3 has 15 residues. DNA for the CDR3: TGTGCCAGCAGTGACGGGGGGGCAGGGACCGAGACCCAGTACTTC. Translated, it gives CASSDGGAGTETQYF.

Ten or more counts support this clonotype. CDR3: CASSLQADYEQYF. CDR3 DNA sequence: TGTGCCAGCAGCTTACAGGCGGACTACGAGCAGTACTTC. The chain employs TRBV13 and TRBJ2-7; no firm D call. This CDR3 comprises 13 residues. V was cut by 2 bases and J by 3 bases, with 8 bases left in between. Germline lookup yields CDR1 PRHDT and CDR2 FYEKMQ (reference sequence).

The sample holds a few counts of this clonotype. The V call is TRBV4-1, the J call TRBJ2-2; either TRBD1 or TRBD2 may fit D (5 bases each). The CDR3 contains 13 residues. V was cut by 4 bases and J by 6 bases, with 9 bases left in between. The germline gives CDR1 MGHRA, CDR2 YSYEKL. DNA for the CDR3: TGCGCCAGCAGCCCCCGGGGCCCCGGGGAGCTGTTTTTT. Amino acids: CASSPRGPGELFF.

The CDR3 spells CASSSSGFWGETQYF. The CDR3 nucleotides are TGTGCCAGCAGCTCCTCGGGATTCTGGGGGGAGACCCAGTACTTC. This sequence joins TRBV7-9 and TRBJ2-5; D might be TRBD1 or TRBD2, each matching 5 bases. V lost 4 bases and J 5 bases, leaving 17 bases between the germline ends. This CDR3 region has 15 residues. Germline V lookup: CDR1 SEHNR, CDR2 FQNEAQ (reference sequence).